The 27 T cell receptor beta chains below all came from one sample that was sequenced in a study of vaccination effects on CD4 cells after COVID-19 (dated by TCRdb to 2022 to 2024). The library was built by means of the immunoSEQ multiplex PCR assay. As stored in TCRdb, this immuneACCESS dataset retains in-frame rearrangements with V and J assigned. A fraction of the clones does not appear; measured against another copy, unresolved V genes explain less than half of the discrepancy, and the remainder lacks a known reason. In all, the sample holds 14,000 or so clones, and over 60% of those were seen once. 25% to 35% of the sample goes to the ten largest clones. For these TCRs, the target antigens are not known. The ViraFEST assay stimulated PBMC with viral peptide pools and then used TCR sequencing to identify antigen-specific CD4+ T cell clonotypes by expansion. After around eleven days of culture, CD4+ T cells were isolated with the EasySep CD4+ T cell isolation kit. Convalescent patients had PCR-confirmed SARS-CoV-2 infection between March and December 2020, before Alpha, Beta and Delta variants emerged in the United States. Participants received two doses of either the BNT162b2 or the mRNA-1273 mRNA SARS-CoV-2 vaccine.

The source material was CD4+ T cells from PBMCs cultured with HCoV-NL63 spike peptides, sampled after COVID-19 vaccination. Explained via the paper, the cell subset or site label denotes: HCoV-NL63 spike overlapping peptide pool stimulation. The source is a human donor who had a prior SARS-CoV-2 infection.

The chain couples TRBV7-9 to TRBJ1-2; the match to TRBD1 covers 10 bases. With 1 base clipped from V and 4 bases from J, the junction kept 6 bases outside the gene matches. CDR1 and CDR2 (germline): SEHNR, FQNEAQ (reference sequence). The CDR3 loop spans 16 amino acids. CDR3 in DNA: TGTGCCAGCAGCTTAGGACAGGGGGCTTATAGCTATGGCTACACCTTC. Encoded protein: CASSLGQGAYSYGYTF.

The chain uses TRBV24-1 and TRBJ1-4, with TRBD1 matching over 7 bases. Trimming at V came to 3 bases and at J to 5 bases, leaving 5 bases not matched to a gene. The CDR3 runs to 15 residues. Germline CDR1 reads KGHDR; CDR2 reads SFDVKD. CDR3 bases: TGTGCCACCAGTGATCCAGGGGGAGAGAATGAAAAACTGTTTTTT. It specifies CATSDPGGENEKLFF.

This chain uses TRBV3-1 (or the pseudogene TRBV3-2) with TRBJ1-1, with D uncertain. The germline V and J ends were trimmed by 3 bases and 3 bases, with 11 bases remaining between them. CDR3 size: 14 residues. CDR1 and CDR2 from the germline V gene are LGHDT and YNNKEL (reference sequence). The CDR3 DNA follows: TGTGCCAGCAGCCAGGGAGGAGGTTACACTGAAGCTTTCTTT. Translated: CASSQGGGYTEAFF.

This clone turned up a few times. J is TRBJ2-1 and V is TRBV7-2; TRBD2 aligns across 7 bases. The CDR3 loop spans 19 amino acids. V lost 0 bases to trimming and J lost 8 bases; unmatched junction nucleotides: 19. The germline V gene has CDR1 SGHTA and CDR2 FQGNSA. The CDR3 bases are TGTGCCAGCAGCTTAGCGGCCCCCTGGAGGAGCGGGATTCTCGATGAGCAGTTCTTC. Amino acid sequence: CASSLAAPWRSGILDEQFF.

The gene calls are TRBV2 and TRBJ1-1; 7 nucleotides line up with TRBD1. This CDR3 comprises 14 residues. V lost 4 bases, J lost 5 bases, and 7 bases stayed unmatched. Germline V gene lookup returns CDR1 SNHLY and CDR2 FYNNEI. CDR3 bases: TGTGCCAGCAGTGTCAAGGGGGCGGTTACTGAAGCTTTCTTT. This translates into CASSVKGAVTEAFF.

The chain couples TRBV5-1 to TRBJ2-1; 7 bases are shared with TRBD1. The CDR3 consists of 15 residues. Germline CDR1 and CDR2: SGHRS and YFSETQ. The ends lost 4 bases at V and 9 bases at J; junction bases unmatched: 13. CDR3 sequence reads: CASSLTGWTSSEQFF. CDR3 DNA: TGCGCCAGCAGCCTGACAGGGTGGACAAGTAGTGAGCAGTTCTTC.

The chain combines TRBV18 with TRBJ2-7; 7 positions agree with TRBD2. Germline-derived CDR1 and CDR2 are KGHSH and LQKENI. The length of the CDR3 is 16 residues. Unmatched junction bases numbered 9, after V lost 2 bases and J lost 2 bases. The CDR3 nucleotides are TGTGCCAGCTCACCAGCTACTAGCGCAAAAGCCTACGAGCAGTACTTC. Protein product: CASSPATSAKAYEQYF.

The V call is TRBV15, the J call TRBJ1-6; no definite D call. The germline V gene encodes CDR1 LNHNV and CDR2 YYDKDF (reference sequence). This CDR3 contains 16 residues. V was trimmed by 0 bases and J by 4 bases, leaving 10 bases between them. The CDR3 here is CATSRDLIEYNSPLHF. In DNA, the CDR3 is TGTGCCACCAGCAGAGATCTTATCGAGTATAATTCACCCCTCCACTTT.

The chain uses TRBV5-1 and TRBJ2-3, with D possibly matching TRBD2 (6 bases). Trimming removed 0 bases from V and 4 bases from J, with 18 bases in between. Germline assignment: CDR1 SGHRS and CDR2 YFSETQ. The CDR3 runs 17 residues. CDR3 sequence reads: CASSLDSVGSGSDTQYF. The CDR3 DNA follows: TGCGCCAGCAGCTTGGATTCAGTCGGGAGTGGGTCAGATACGCAGTATTTT. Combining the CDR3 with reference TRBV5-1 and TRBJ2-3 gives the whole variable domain KAGVTQTPRYLIKTRGQQVTLSCSPISGHRSVSWYQQTPGQGLQFLFEYFSETQRNKGNFPGRFSGRQFSNSRSEMNVSTLELGDSALYLCASSLDSVGSGSDTQYFGPGTRLTVL.

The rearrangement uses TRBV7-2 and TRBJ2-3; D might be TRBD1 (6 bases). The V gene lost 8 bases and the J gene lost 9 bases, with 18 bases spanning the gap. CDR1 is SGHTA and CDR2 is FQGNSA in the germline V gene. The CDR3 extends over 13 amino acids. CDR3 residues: CASLSDQGRTQYF. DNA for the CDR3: TGTGCCAGCCTATCGGACCAGGGGCGCACGCAGTATTTT.

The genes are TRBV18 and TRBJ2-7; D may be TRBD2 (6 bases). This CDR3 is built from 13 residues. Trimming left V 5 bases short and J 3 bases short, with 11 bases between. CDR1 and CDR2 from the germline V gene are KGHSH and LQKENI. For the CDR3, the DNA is TGTGCCAGCTCAGAGGTCGGGGGCTACGAGCAGTACTTC. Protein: CASSEVGGYEQYF.

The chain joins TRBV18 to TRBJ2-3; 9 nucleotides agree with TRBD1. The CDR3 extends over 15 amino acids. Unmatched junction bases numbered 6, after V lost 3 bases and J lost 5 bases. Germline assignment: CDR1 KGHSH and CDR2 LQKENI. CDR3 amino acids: CASSPPGQGLDTQYF. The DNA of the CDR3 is TGTGCCAGCTCACCGCCGGGACAGGGTCTAGATACGCAGTATTTT.

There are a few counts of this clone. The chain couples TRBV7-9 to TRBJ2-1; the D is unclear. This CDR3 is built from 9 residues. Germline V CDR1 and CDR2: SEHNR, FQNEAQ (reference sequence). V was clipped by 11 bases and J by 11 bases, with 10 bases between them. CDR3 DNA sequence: TGTGCCGTTCTGGAGAAGCAGTTCTTC. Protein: CAVLEKQFF. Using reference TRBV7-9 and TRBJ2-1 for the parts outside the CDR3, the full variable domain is DTGVSQNPRHKITKRGQNVTFRCDPISEHNRLYWYRQTLGQGPEFLTYFQNEAQLEKSRLLSDRFSAERPKGSFSTLEIQRTEQGDSAMYLCAVLEKQFFGPGTRLTVL.

CDR3 in amino acids: CASSRGEGDGYTF. CDR3 bases: TGCGCCAGCAGCCGCGGGGAGGGGGATGGCTACACCTTC. The chain has TRBV5-1 and TRBJ1-2; TRBD1 is a possible D gene (6 bases). In germline, CDR1 is SGHRS, CDR2 YFSETQ. Trimming removed 4 bases from V and 6 bases from J, with 13 bases in between. The CDR3 is 13 amino acids.

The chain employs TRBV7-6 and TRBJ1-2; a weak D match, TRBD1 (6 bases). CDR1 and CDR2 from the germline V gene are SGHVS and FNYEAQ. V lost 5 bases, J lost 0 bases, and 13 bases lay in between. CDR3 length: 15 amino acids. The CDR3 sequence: CASSPRGAPNYGYTF. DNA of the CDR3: TGTGCCAGCAGCCCCCGGGGGGCTCCTAACTATGGCTACACCTTC. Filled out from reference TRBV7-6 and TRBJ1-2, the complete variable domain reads GAGVSQSPRYKVTKRGQDVALRCDPISGHVSLYWYRQALGQGPEFLTYFNYEAQQDKSGLPNDRFSAERPEGSISTLTIQRTEQRDSAMYRCASSPRGAPNYGYTFGSGTRLTVV.

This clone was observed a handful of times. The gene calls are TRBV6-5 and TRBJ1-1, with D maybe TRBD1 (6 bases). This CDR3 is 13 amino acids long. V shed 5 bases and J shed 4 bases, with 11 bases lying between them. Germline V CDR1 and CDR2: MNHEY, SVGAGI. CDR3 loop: CASSTGPVTEAFF. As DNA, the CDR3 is TGTGCCAGCAGTACAGGGCCTGTCACTGAAGCTTTCTTT.

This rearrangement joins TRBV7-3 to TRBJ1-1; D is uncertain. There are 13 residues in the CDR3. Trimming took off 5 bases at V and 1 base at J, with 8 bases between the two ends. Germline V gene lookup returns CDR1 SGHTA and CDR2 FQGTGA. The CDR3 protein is CASSIGPNTEAFF. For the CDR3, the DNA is TGTGCCAGCAGCATTGGTCCGAACACTGAAGCTTTCTTT.

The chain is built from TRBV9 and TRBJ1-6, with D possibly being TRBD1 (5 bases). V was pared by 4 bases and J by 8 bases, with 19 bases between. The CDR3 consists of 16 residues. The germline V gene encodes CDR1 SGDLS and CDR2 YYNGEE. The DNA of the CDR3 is TGTGCCAGCAGCCCGAGTGGGGCCCAAAGGGATTCACCCCTCCACTTT. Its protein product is CASSPSGAQRDSPLHF.

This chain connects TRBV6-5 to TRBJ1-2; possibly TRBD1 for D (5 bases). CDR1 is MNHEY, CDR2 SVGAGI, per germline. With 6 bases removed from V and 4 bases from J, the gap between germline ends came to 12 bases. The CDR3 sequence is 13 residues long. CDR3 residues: CASSKGHIYGYTF. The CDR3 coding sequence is TGTGCCAGCAGCAAGGGGCACATCTATGGCTACACCTTC.

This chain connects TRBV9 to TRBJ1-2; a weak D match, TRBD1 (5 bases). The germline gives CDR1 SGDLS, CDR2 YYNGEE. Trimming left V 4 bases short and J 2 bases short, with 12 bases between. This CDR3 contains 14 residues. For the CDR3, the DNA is TGTGCCAGCAGCCCCGGGACGAACAACTATGGCTACACCTTC. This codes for CASSPGTNNYGYTF.

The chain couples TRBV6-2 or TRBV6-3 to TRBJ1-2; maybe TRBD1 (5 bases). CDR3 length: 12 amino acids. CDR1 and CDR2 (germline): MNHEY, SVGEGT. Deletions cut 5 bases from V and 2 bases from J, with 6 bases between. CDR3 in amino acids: CASSEGNYGYTF. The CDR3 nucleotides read TGTGCCAGCAGTGAGGGGAACTATGGCTACACCTTC.

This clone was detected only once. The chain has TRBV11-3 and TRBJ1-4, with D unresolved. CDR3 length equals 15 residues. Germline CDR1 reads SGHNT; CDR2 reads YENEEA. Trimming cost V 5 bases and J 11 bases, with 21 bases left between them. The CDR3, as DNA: TGTGCCAGCAGCCAAACCGGCGAGACGCAATGGAAACTGTTTTTT. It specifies CASSQTGETQWKLFF.

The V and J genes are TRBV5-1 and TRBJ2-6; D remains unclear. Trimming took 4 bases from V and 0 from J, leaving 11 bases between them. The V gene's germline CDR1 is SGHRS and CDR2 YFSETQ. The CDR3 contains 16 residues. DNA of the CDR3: TGCGCCAGCAGCCGCCAATGGAGCTCTGGGGCCAACGTCCTGACTTTC. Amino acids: CASSRQWSSGANVLTF.

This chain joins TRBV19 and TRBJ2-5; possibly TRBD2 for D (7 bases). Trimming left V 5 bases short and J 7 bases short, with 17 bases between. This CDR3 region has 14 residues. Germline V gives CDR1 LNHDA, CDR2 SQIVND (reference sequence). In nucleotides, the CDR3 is TGTGCCAGTAGTGTCGAGAGGGGAGGGGGGACCCAGTACTTC. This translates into CASSVERGGGTQYF.

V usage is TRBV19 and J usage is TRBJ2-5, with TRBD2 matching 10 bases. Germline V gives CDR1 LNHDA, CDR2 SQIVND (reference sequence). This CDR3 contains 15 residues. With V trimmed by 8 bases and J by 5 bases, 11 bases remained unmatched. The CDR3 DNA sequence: TGTGCCAGTGGGGAACTAGCGGGACGGTTTGAGACCCAGTACTTC. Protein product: CASGELAGRFETQYF. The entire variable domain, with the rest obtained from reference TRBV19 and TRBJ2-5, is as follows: DGGITQSPKYLFRKEGQNVTLSCEQNLNHDAMYWYRQDPGQGLRLIYYSQIVNDFQKGDIAEGYSVSREKKESFPLTVTSAQKNPTAFYLCASGELAGRFETQYFGPGTRLLVL.

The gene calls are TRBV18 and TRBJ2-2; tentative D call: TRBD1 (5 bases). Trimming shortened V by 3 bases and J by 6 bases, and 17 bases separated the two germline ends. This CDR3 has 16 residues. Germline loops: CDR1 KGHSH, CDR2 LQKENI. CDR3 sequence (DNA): TGTGCCAGCTCACCCGCACAGGTTTTGAGCTCCGGGGAGCTGTTTTTT. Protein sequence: CASSPAQVLSSGELFF.

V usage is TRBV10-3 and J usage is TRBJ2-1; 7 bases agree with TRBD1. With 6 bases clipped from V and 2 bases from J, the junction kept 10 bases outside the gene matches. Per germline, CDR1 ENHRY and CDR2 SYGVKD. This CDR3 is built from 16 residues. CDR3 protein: CAIRPDGTATYNEQFF. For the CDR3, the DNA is TGTGCCATCAGGCCGGACGGGACAGCTACCTACAATGAGCAGTTCTTC.